What follows describes a single T cell receptor beta chain. In the authors' workflow: Amplification of reference gene primers was used by the study to estimate nucleated cell counts. Method: immunoSEQ multiplex PCR; TCRdb's copy keeps in-frame clones and lacks some. V, J and clone size are those of that table, while D and trimming were read from the DNA. The sample shows about 270,000 clones, 86% of them seen only once. This record comes from a study of blood T cell repertoires in COVID-19. Germline trimming cut 4 bases from V and 8 bases from J; bases unmatched to any gene: 8. The CDR3 extends over 15 amino acids. Looked up from germline, CDR1 is ENHRY and CDR2 is SYGVKD.

Sequences were obtained from peripheral blood. The chain joins TRBV10-3 to TRBJ2-1, with 10 bases aligning to TRBD1. This clonotype originated in a man between 35 and 55 years old with active or convalescent COVID-19. DNA of the CDR3: TGTGCCATCAGTGTAGGGACAGGGACAGGGGATGAGCAGTTCTTC. This translates into CAISVGTGTGDEQFF.